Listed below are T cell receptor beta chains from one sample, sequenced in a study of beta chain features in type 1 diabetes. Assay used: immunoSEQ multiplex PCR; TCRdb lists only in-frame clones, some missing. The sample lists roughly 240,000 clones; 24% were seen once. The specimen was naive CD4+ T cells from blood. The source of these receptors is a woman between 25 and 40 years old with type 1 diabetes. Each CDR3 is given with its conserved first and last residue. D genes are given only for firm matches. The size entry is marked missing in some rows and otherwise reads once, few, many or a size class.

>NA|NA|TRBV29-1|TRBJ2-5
CSAGEIGETQYF
TGCAGCGCAGGGGAGATCGGAGAGACCCAGTACTTC
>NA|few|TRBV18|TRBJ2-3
CASSWERTDTQYF
TGTGCCAGCTCATGGGAGCGCACAGATACGCAGTATTTT
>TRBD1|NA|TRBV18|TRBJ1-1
CASSLYTPGTGGNTEAFF
TGTGCCAGCTCACTGTATACACCCGGGACAGGGGGGAACACTGAAGCTTTCTTT
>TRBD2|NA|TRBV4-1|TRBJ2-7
CASSRGLADSSYEQYF
TGCGCCAGCAGCCGAGGACTAGCGGACAGCTCCTACGAGCAGTACTTC
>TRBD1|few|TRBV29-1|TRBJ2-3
CSARAGGPDTQYF
TGCAGCGCCCGGGCAGGGGGCCCAGATACGCAGTATTTT
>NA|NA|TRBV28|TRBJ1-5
CASSTNQPQHF
TGTGCCAGCAGCACAAATCAGCCCCAGCATTTT
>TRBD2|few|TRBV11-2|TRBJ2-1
CASSILGGGYNEQFF
TGTGCCAGCAGCATCCTCGGCGGGGGGTACAATGAGCAGTTCTTC
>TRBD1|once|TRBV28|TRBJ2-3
CASSLFQGAGTDTQYF
TGTGCCAGCAGTTTATTCCAGGGGGCGGGCACAGATACGCAGTATTTT
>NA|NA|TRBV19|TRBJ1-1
CASSTTAGNTEAFF
TGTGCCAGTAGTACCACCGCGGGGAACACTGAAGCTTTCTTT
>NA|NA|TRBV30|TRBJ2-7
CAWSRGPDEQYF
TGTGCCTGGAGTCGGGGTCCTGACGAGCAGTACTTC
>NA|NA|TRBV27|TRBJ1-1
CASSLQGRNTEAFF
TGTGCCAGCTCGCTTCAGGGAAGGAACACTGAAGCTTTCTTT
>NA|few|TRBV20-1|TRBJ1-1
CSASGETEAFF
TGCAGTGCTAGTGGAGAGACTGAAGCTTTCTTT
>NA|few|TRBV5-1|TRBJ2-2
CASSTGQNTGELFF
TGCGCCAGCAGCACGGGACAGAACACCGGGGAGCTGTTTTTT
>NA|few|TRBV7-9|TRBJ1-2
CASSSFEVRVYGYTF
TGTGCCAGCAGCTCGTTCGAGGTCAGGGTCTATGGCTACACCTTC
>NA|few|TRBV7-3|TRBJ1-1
CASSSTMNTEAFF
TGTGCCAGCAGCTCAACTATGAACACTGAAGCTTTCTTT
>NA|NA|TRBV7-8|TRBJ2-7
CASSPLGNEQYF
TGTGCCAGCAGCCCCCTCGGGAACGAGCAGTACTTC
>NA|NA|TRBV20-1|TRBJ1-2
CSASDYGYTF
TGCAGTGCTAGCGACTATGGCTACACCTTC
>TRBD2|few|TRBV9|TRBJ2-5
CASSVVGLASETQYF
TGTGCCAGCAGCGTAGTGGGACTAGCAAGTGAGACCCAGTACTTC
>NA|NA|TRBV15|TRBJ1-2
CATRHGQPGGGYTF
TGTGCCACCAGACACGGACAGCCGGGTGGAGGCTACACCTTC
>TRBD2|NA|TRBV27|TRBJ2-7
CASKLAGSRHEQYF
TGTGCCAGCAAACTAGCGGGAAGCCGCCACGAGCAGTACTTC
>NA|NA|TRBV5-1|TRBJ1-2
CASSRLRQEFDGYTF
TGCGCCAGCAGCCGCCTGAGACAGGAATTCGATGGCTACACCTTC
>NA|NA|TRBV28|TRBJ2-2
CASITAGANTGELFF
TGTGCCAGCATAACGGCAGGGGCGAACACCGGGGAGCTGTTTTTT
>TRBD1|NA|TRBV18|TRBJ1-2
CASSPSADRGDGYTF
TGTGCCAGCTCACCATCTGCCGACAGGGGGGATGGCTACACCTTC
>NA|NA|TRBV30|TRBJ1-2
CAWSPRQEPYGYTF
TGTGCCTGGAGTCCGCGACAGGAGCCCTATGGCTACACCTTC
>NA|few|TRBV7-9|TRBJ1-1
CASSLIEAMNTEAFF
TGTGCCAGCAGCTTGATTGAGGCCATGAACACTGAAGCTTTCTTT
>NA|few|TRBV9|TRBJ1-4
CASSVAVGGDLFF
TGTGCCAGCAGCGTAGCAGTTGGGGGGGATCTGTTTTTT
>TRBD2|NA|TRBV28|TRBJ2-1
CASSLAGLAGGKYNEQFF
TGTGCCAGCAGTTTAGCCGGACTAGCGGGAGGGAAGTACAATGAGCAGTTCTTC
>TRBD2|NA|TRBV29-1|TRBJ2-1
CSVEGLAGDEQFF
TGCAGCGTTGAAGGACTAGCGGGAGATGAGCAGTTCTTC
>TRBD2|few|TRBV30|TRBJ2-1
CAWSWGSGRRIYNEQFF
TGTGCCTGGAGTTGGGGTAGCGGGAGGCGGATCTACAATGAGCAGTTCTTC
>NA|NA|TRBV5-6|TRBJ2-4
CASSLEGIQYF
TGTGCCAGCAGCTTAGAGGGCATTCAGTACTTC
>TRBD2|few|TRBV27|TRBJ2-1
CASSWSGTSPYNEQFF
TGTGCCAGCAGTTGGTCCGGGACTAGCCCCTACAATGAGCAGTTCTTC
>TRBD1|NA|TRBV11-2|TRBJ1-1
CASSFGQGGFTEAFF
TGTGCCAGCAGCTTTGGACAGGGAGGGTTCACTGAAGCTTTCTTT
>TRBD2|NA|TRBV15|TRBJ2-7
CATSRESGLAPYEQYF
TGTGCCACCAGCAGAGAATCGGGACTAGCGCCTTACGAGCAGTACTTC
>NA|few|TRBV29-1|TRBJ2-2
CSVEPSLNTGELFF
TGCAGCGTTGAGCCTAGCCTGAACACCGGGGAGCTGTTTTTT
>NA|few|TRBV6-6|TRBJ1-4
CASSYSLSDNEKLFF
TGTGCCAGCAGTTACTCTCTCAGTGATAATGAAAAACTGTTTTTT
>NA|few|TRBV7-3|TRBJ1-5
CASSLGGAQPQHF
TGTGCCAGCAGCTTGGGGGGGGCCCAGCCCCAGCATTTT
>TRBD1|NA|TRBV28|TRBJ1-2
CASSFNGQDGYTF
TGTGCCAGCAGTTTTAACGGACAGGATGGCTACACCTTC
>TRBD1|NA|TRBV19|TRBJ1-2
CASRQTTGTYGYTF
TGTGCCAGTAGACAAACGACAGGGACATATGGCTACACCTTC
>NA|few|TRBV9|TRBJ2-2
CASSEPPDGGELFF
TGTGCCAGCAGCGAGCCCCCTGATGGCGGGGAGCTGTTTTTT
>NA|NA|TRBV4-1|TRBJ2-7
CASSQGLRDYEQYF
TGCGCCAGCAGCCAAGGTTTGCGGGACTACGAGCAGTACTTC
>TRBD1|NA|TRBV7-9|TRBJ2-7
CASSRDSSEQYF
TGTGCCAGCAGCCGGGACAGTTCCGAGCAGTACTTC
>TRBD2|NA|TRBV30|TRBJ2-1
CAWSVGSGRAGEQFF
TGTGCCTGGAGTGTAGGTAGCGGGAGGGCGGGTGAGCAGTTCTTC
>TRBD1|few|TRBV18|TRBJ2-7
CASSPSTGGHEQYF
TGTGCCAGCTCACCATCGACAGGGGGCCACGAGCAGTACTTC
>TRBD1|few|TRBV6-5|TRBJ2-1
CASSSGQGGYNEQFF
TGTGCCAGCAGTTCAGGACAGGGGGGCTACAATGAGCAGTTCTTC
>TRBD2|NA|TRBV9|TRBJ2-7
CASSVFEVAGAGAGEQYF
TGTGCCAGCAGCGTATTTGAGGTAGCGGGGGCAGGTGCGGGTGAGCAGTACTTC
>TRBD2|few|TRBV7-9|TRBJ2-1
CASRPGLVVDEQFF
TGTGCCAGCAGACCGGGACTAGTGGTGGATGAGCAGTTCTTC
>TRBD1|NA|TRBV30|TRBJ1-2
CAWREMLIRDRITSSAYGYTF
TGTGCCTGGAGAGAAATGCTAATCCGGGACAGAATTACTTCTTCGGCCTATGGCTACACCTTC
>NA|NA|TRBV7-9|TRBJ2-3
CASSLAWAGSVRDTQYF
TGTGCCAGCAGCTTAGCTTGGGCGGGAAGTGTACGGGATACGCAGTATTTT
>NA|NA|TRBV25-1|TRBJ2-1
CASSAGVSYNEQFF
TGTGCCAGCAGTGCGGGAGTTTCCTACAATGAGCAGTTCTTC
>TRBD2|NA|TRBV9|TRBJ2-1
CASCPTSGANNEQFF
TGTGCCAGCTGCCCCACTAGCGGGGCAAACAATGAGCAGTTCTTC